Below are 16 T cell receptor beta chains sequenced from a single sample in a study of monozygotic twins with cystic fibrosis. Sequencing used immunoSEQ multiplex PCR; TCRdb keeps in-frame clones, though not all of them. The top ten clones hold 0.19% of a sample with some 35,000 clones, 80% to 95% of them seen once. Source material: blood. The receptors shown here come from a boy younger than 10 with cystic fibrosis.

Remarks on this clone: An end of the junction does not agree with germline; a read error may underlie this. The chain has TRBV4-3 and TRBJ2-7; D tentatively fits TRBD1 or TRBD2 (7 bases each). Germline CDR1 is LGHNA and CDR2 is YSLEER. The CDR3 has 15 residues. The CDR3 nucleotides read TGCGCCAGCAGCCCTCAGGGGGGGGGCTCCAACGAGCAGTACTTC. This translates into CASSPQGGGSNEQYF.

This clone was seen just once. V is TRBV10-3 and J is TRBJ2-5; D unresolved. The CDR3 spans 14 residues. V lost 4 bases to trimming and J lost 0 bases, with 9 bases between them. The germline V gene encodes CDR1 ENHRY and CDR2 SYGVKD. CDR3 nucleotide sequence: TGTGCCATCAGTGTCCAACGAAACCAAGAGACCCAGTACTTC. Translated: CAISVQRNQETQYF.

The chain links TRBV4-1 to TRBJ2-3; 8 bases align to TRBD2. This CDR3 has 15 amino acids. CDR1 is MGHRA, CDR2 YSYEKL, per germline. Unmatched junction bases numbered 10, after V lost 10 bases and J lost 1 base. The CDR3 DNA reads as TGCGCCACCCGGGGGGGGGCGCACCGCACAGATACGCAGTATTTT. It yields the protein CATRGGAHRTDTQYF.

The chain has TRBV5-1 and TRBJ1-1; 7 positions match TRBD1. CDR3 length: 15 amino acids. V was clipped by 3 bases and J by 1 base; unmatched bases: 6. Germline lookup yields CDR1 SGHRS and CDR2 YFSETQ. This CDR3 reads CASSSGTAPNTEAFF. CDR3 nucleotides: TGCGCCAGCAGCTCGGGGACAGCTCCGAACACTGAAGCTTTCTTT.

V usage is TRBV6-6 and J usage is TRBJ2-3; 11 bases line up with TRBD2. CDR1 MNHNY and CDR2 SVGAGI come from the germline V gene (reference sequence). This CDR3 is built from 15 residues. V lost 5 bases and J lost 4; bases outside the gene matches: 5. The CDR3 reads CASSVSGGAADTQYF. The CDR3 nucleotides read TGTGCCAGCAGTGTTAGCGGGGGGGCGGCAGATACGCAGTATTTT.

The chain links TRBV25-1 to TRBJ1-1, with 8 bases identical to TRBD1. There are 18 residues in the CDR3. Germline CDR1 is MGHDK and CDR2 is SYGVNS. V shed 4 bases and J 3 bases; nucleotides not matched to a gene: 16. Here the CDR3 DNA reads TGTGCCAGCAGTGCGGTCACGGACAGGGTGGGACTGGACACTGAAGCTTTCTTT. Protein sequence: CASSAVTDRVGLDTEAFF.

This clone came up a few times. The gene calls are TRBV6-1 and TRBJ1-2; D might be TRBD1 (6 bases). Trimming removed 3 bases at V and 7 bases at J, with 15 bases between. CDR3 size: 14 residues. Germline-derived CDR1 and CDR2 are MNHNS and SASEGT. The CDR3, as DNA: TGTGCCAGCAGTGAGTTGAGGGGGAGGGGTGGCTACACCTTC. Amino acid sequence: CASSELRGRGGYTF.

This clone is a singleton in its sample. Other DNA sequences in the same sample also yield this CDR3. The gene calls are TRBV9 and TRBJ2-7, with 7 bases identical to TRBD1. The J segment lost 2 bases and the V segment lost 2 bases, leaving 4 bases of the junction unmatched. This CDR3 spans 14 amino acids. Germline V gene sequence: CDR1 SGDLS, CDR2 YYNGEE. The CDR3 region is CASSVGQGAYEQYF. The CDR3 DNA follows: TGTGCCAGCAGCGTCGGCCAGGGGGCCTACGAGCAGTACTTC.

V is TRBV5-4 and J is TRBJ2-7; D not certain. Trimming removed 0 bases at V and 3 bases at J, with 4 bases between. Germline-derived CDR1 and CDR2 are SGHNT and YYREEE (reference sequence). This CDR3 is 12 amino acids long. DNA for the CDR3: TGTGCCAGCAGCTTGGGAGGCTACGAGCAGTACTTC. Translating it yields CASSLGGYEQYF.

The V call is TRBV7-9, the J call TRBJ2-6; D perhaps matches TRBD1 (7 bases). The V end lost 6 bases, the J end lost 0 bases, and 15 bases lay between the germline ends. CDR3 length equals 17 residues. The germline V gene encodes CDR1 SEHNR and CDR2 FQNEAQ (reference sequence). In DNA, the CDR3 is TGTGCCAGCAGTCTCGCAGGGGGGACCTCTGGGGCCAACGTCCTGACTTTC. This codes for CASSLAGGTSGANVLTF.

The rearrangement uses TRBV5-1 and TRBJ2-7, with TRBD1 matching over 7 bases. With V trimmed by 4 bases and J by 3 bases, 7 bases remained unmatched. This CDR3 is 14 amino acids long. Germline CDR1 and CDR2: SGHRS and YFSETQ. For the CDR3, the DNA is TGCGCCAGCAGCCCGAAGGGACAGATCTACGAGCAGTACTTC. Protein: CASSPKGQIYEQYF. The full variable domain, rest sourced from reference TRBV5-1 and TRBJ2-7, is KAGVTQTPRYLIKTRGQQVTLSCSPISGHRSVSWYQQTPGQGLQFLFEYFSETQRNKGNFPGRFSGRQFSNSRSEMNVSTLELGDSALYLCASSPKGQIYEQYFGPGTRLTVT.

The gene calls are TRBV19 and TRBJ1-2; D is unresolved. The CDR3 consists of 13 residues. CDR1 is LNHDA, CDR2 SQIVND, per germline (reference sequence). V lost 3 bases and J lost 7, with 12 bases in between. The CDR3 DNA reads TGTGCCAGTAGTATCGGCGTCAGATCTGGCTACACCTTC. It encodes CASSIGVRSGYTF.

The chain links TRBV7-6 to TRBJ2-7; TRBD2 agrees at 7 bases. Germline CDR1 is SGHVS and CDR2 is FNYEAQ. This CDR3 contains 16 residues. Trimming took 3 bases from V and 1 from J; bases not matched to a gene: 9. Written as DNA, the CDR3 is TGTGCCAGCAGCTTGTACGGGCGGGGGTCTTCCTACGAGCAGTACTTC. Its translation: CASSLYGRGSSYEQYF.

This chain links TRBV5-1 with TRBJ1-2, with a weak D call TRBD1 (6 bases). Germline V gene sequence: CDR1 SGHRS, CDR2 YFSETQ. This CDR3 has 13 residues. V was trimmed by 0 bases and J by 4 bases, leaving 7 bases between them. The DNA of the CDR3 is TGCGCCAGCAGCTTGGGAGGGGGCTATGGCTACACCTTC. This gives the protein CASSLGGGYGYTF.

This rearrangement joins TRBV9 to TRBJ1-1, with a weak D call TRBD1 (5 bases). V lost 3 bases and J 2 bases, leaving 17 bases between the germline ends. The CDR3 has 16 amino acids. Germline lookup yields CDR1 SGDLS and CDR2 YYNGEE. The CDR3 protein is CASSGSPGRRNTEAFF. The CDR3, as DNA: TGTGCCAGCAGCGGATCCCCGGGACGACGAAACACTGAAGCTTTCTTT.

V is TRBV2 and J is TRBJ2-5; D perhaps matches TRBD1 (6 bases). The germline V gene has CDR1 SNHLY and CDR2 FYNNEI. Deletions cut 8 bases from V and 9 bases from J, with 13 bases between. CDR3 size: 11 residues. Here the CDR3 reads CASGTGPSQYF. The CDR3 DNA sequence: TGTGCCAGCGGTACAGGGCCATCCCAGTACTTC. The full variable domain, with the rest looked up from reference TRBV2 and TRBJ2-5, is EPEVTQTPSHQVTQMGQEVILRCVPISNHLYFYWYRQILGQKVEFLVSFYNNEISEKSEIFDDQFSVERPDGSNFTLKIRSTKLEDSAMYFCASGTGPSQYFGPGTRLLVL.